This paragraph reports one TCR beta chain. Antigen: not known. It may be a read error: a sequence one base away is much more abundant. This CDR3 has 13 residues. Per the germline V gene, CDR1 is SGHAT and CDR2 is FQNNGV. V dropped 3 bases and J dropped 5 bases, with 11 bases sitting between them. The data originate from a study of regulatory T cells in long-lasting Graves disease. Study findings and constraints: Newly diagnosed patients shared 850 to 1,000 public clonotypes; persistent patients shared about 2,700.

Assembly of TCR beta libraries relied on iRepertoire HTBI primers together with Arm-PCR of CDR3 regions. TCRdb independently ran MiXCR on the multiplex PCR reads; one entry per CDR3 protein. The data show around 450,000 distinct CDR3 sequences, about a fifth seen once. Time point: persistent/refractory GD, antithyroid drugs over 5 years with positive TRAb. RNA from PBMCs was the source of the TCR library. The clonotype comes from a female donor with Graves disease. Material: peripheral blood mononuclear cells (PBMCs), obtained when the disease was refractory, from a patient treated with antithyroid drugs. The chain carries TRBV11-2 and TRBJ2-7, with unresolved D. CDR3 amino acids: CASSLGYLDEQYF. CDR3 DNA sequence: TGTGCCAGCAGCTTGGGGTATTTGGACGAGCAGTACTTC.